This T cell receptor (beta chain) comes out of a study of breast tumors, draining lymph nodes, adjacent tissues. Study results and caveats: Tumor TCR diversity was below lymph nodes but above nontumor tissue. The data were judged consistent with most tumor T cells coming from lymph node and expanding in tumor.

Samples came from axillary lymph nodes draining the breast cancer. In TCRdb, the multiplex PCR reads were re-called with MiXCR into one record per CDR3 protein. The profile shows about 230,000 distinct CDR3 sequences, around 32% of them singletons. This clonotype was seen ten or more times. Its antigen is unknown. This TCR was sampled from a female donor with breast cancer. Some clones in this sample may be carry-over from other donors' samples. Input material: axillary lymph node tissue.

CDR3 DNA: TGTGCCAGCAGCGAAACTAGTGCTTCCTACGAGCAGTACTTC. It specifies CASSETSASYEQYF. J is TRBJ2-7 and V is TRBV2; possible D gene TRBD2, 5 bases. This CDR3 contains 14 residues. V dropped 6 bases and J dropped 1 base, with 13 bases sitting between them. The germline gives CDR1 SNHLY, CDR2 FYNNEI. Together with reference TRBV2 and TRBJ2-7, the CDR3 gives the full variable domain: EPEVTQTPSHQVTQMGQEVILRCVPISNHLYFYWYRQILGQKVEFLVSFYNNEISEKSEIFDDQFSVERPDGSNFTLKIRSTKLEDSAMYFCASSETSASYEQYFGPGTRLTVT.